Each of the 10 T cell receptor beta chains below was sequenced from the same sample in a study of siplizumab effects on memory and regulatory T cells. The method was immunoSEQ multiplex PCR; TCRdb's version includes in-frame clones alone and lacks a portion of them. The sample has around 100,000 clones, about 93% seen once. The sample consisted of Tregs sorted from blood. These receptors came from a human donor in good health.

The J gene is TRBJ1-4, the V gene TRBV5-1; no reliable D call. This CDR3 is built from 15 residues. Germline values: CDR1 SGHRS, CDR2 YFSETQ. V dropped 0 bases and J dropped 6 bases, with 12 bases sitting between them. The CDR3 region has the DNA TGCGCCAGCAGCTTGGCCGGGTGGGCAGATGAAAAACTGTTTTTT. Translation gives CASSLAGWADEKLFF. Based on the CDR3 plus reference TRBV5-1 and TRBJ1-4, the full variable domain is KAGVTQTPRYLIKTRGQQVTLSCSPISGHRSVSWYQQTPGQGLQFLFEYFSETQRNKGNFPGRFSGRQFSNSRSEMNVSTLELGDSALYLCASSLAGWADEKLFFGSGTQLSVL.

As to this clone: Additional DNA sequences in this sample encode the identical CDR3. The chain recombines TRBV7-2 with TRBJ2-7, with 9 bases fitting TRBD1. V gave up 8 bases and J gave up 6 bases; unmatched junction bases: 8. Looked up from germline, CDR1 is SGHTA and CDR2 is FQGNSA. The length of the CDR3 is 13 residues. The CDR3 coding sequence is TGTGCCAGCGTTGGGACAGGGTGGTCCGAGCAGTACTTC. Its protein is CASVGTGWSEQYF.

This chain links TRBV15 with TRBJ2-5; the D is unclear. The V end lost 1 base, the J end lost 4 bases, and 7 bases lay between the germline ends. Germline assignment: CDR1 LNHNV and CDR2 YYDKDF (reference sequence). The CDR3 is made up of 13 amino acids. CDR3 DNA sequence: TGTGCCACCAGCAGAGGACTGGGAGAGACCCAGTACTTC. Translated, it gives CATSRGLGETQYF.

This chain's CDR3 is CASSLAGTWYAFF. CDR3 sequence (DNA): TGCGCCAGCAGCTTGGCCGGGACGTGGTATGCTTTCTTT. The chain joins TRBV5-1 to TRBJ1-1; D perhaps matches TRBD1 (5 bases). The CDR3 has 13 residues. Germline assignment: CDR1 SGHRS and CDR2 YFSETQ. V lost 0 bases and J 11 bases, leaving 14 bases between the germline ends.

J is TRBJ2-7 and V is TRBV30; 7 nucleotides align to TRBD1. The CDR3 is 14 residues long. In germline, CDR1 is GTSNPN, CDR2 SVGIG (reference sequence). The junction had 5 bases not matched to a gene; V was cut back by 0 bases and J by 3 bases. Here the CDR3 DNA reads TGTGCCTGGAGTGTACAGGGGCTTAGCTACGAGCAGTACTTC. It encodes CAWSVQGLSYEQYF.

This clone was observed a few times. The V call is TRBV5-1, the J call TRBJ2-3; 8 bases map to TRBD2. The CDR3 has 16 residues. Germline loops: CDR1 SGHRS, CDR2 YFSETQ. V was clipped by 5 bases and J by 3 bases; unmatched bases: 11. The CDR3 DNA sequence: TGCGCCAGCAGACCGAGCCGGGCGGGAGGTACAGATACGCAGTATTTT. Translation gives CASRPSRAGGTDTQYF. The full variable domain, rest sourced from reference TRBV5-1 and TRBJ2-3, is KAGVTQTPRYLIKTRGQQVTLSCSPISGHRSVSWYQQTPGQGLQFLFEYFSETQRNKGNFPGRFSGRQFSNSRSEMNVSTLELGDSALYLCASRPSRAGGTDTQYFGPGTRLTVL.

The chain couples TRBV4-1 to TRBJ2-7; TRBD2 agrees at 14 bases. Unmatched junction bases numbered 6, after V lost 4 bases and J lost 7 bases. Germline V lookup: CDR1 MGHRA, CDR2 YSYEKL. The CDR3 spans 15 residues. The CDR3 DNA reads TGCGCCAGCAGCCCGGGACTAGCGGGAGTGAGGGAGCAGTACTTC. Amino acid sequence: CASSPGLAGVREQYF.

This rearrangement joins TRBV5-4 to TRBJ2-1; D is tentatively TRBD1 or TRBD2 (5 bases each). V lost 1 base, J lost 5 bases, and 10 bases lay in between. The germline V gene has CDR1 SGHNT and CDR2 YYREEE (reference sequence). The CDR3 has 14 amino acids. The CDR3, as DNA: TGTGCCAGCAGCTTGCATGAGGGGCACAATGAGCAGTTCTTC. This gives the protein CASSLHEGHNEQFF.

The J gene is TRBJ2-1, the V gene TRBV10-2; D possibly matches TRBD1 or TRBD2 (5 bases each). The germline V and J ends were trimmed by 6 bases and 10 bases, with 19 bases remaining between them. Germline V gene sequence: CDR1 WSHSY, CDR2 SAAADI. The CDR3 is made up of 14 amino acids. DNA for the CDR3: TGCGCCAGCAGGTCCAGGGTCCGGACGGGGGAGCAGTTCTTC. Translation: CASRSRVRTGEQFF.

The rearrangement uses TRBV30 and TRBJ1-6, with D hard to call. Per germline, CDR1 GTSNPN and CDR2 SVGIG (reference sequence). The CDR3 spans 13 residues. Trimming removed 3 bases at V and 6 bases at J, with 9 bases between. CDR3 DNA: TGTGCCTGGAGCAAAAGTCGTAATTCACCCCTCCACTTT. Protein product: CAWSKSRNSPLHF.